One sample yielded the 21 T cell receptor beta chains listed below, sequenced in a study of T cell repertoires in cytomegalovirus infection. What these receptors recognize is not known. One entry per CDR3 protein, called by TCRdb with MiXCR from the reads. Altogether roughly 500,000 distinct CDR3 sequences are present, around a third being singletons, with the ten largest covering around a sixth. The material sequenced was cultured PBMCs, taken from culture after CMV antigen stimulation. The source of these receptors is a human donor in good health (CMV status not recorded). Some clones in this sample may be carry-over from other donors' samples.

There are a few counts of this clonotype. The CDR3 DNA reads as TGCGCCAGCAGACACGCTGGCAGGACCATAAACGGTGAGCAGTTCTTC. Its protein is CASRHAGRTINGEQFF. The V call is TRBV4-1, the J call TRBJ2-1; D is ambiguous. The CDR3 contains 16 residues. Germline V lookup: CDR1 MGHRA, CDR2 YSYEKL. Trimming left V 6 bases short and J 9 bases short, with 24 bases between.

The chain uses TRBV2 and TRBJ2-7; D gene ambiguous. The ends were cut back, 1 base at V and 0 bases at J, with 10 bases in the middle. Germline-derived CDR1 and CDR2 are SNHLY and FYNNEI. The CDR3 is 15 residues long. The CDR3 coding sequence is TGTGCCAGCAGTGAAGTGCAGGCCGCCTCCTACGAGCAGTACTTC. It is translated as CASSEVQAASYEQYF.

This clonotype was found many times. J is TRBJ2-3 and V is TRBV7-8, with D tentatively TRBD1 (5 bases). Trimming removed 5 bases from V and 1 base from J, with 10 bases in between. The CDR3 consists of 14 residues. Germline V CDR1 and CDR2: SGHVS, FQNEAQ. Written as DNA, the CDR3 is TGTGCCAGCAGCCCCCTAGGGGGCACAGATACGCAGTATTTT. This translates into CASSPLGGTDTQYF.

This clonotype was recorded at least ten times. The chain has TRBV5-6 and TRBJ2-2; D may be TRBD1 (5 bases). Germline CDR1 reads SGHDT; CDR2 reads YYEEEE. This CDR3 is 13 amino acids long. Trimming removed 2 bases at V and 6 bases at J, with 8 bases between. CDR3 bases: TGTGCCAGCAGCTTAGCAGGGCCCGGGGAGCTGTTTTTT. As protein: CASSLAGPGELFF.

This clonotype was counted a few times. CDR3 DNA: TGTGCCAGCAGCCCCAAGACTAGGAGCTCCTACAATGAGCAGTTCTTC. Its protein product is CASSPKTRSSYNEQFF. The rearrangement joins TRBV7-2 to TRBJ2-1; a weak D match, TRBD2 (6 bases). Germline values: CDR1 SGHTA, CDR2 FQGNSA. The V gene lost 5 bases and the J gene lost 0 bases, with 14 bases spanning the gap. The CDR3 has 16 residues. The variable domain in full, with the rest retrieved from reference TRBV7-2 and TRBJ2-1, is GAGVSQSPSNKVTEKGKDVELRCDPISGHTALYWYRQSLGQGLEFLIYFQGNSAPDKSGLPSDRFSAERTGGSVSTLTIQRTQQEDSAVYLCASSPKTRSSYNEQFFGPGTRLTVL.

This chain links TRBV20-1 with TRBJ2-5; D is possibly TRBD1 or TRBD2 (5 bases each). The CDR3 has 14 amino acids. V lost 3 bases and J lost 0, with 11 bases in between. The V gene's germline CDR1 is DFQATT and CDR2 SNEGSKA (reference sequence). CDR3 region: CSASRGPNQETQYF. Here the CDR3 DNA reads TGCAGTGCTAGTAGGGGACCCAACCAAGAGACCCAGTACTTC.

This rearrangement joins TRBV7-6 to TRBJ1-6; 7 bases are shared with TRBD1. The V gene end was trimmed by 3 bases and the J gene end by 7 bases; junction bases not matched to a gene: 12. Germline values: CDR1 SGHVS, CDR2 FNYEAQ. The CDR3 spans 17 residues. Here the CDR3 reads CASSFEIRQGRNSPLHF. For the CDR3, the DNA is TGTGCCAGCAGCTTCGAGATCCGACAGGGACGCAATTCACCCCTCCACTTT.

The gene calls are TRBV7-6 and TRBJ2-3; D could derive from TRBD1 or TRBD2 (6 bases each). Trimming shortened V by 3 bases and J by 0 bases, and 13 bases separated the two germline ends. This CDR3 spans 16 amino acids. Germline loops: CDR1 SGHVS, CDR2 FNYEAQ. This CDR3 reads CASSLLGGISTDTQYF. The DNA of the CDR3 is TGTGCCAGCAGCTTGCTAGGGGGGATTAGCACAGATACGCAGTATTTT.

The J gene is TRBJ2-2, the V gene TRBV10-3, with a tentative D call TRBD2 (5 bases). V lost 8 bases, J lost 1 base, and 11 bases lay in between. Germline assignment: CDR1 ENHRY and CDR2 SYGVKD. The CDR3 contains 14 residues. As DNA, the CDR3 is TGTGCCATCGGAGGATCCGGGAACACCGGGGAGCTGTTTTTT. As protein: CAIGGSGNTGELFF.

This clonotype was observed at least ten times. In DNA, the CDR3 is TGTGCCAGCAGCTTAGAAGGTCGGGGATTAAACACTGAAGCTTTCTTT. Amino acid sequence: CASSLEGRGLNTEAFF. The chain recombines TRBV7-2 with TRBJ1-1, with D unclear. The germline gives CDR1 SGHTA, CDR2 FQGNSA. The CDR3 is 16 amino acids. Trimming took 1 base from V and 2 from J, leaving 14 bases between them.

This clonotype has more than one count but fewer than ten. CDR3 sequence reads: CASSSGLASYEQFF. CDR3 nucleotides: TGCGCCAGCAGCTCGGGACTAGCGTCATATGAGCAGTTCTTC. This chain connects TRBV4-3 to TRBJ2-1, with 10 bases matching TRBD2. CDR1 is LGHNA, CDR2 YSLEER, per germline. This CDR3 spans 14 amino acids. V was clipped by 5 bases and J by 8 bases; unmatched bases: 6.

The chain combines TRBV12-3 or TRBV12-4 with TRBJ1-1, with D hard to call. V lost 3 bases, J lost 5 bases, and 7 bases lay in between. CDR3 length equals 12 residues. In nucleotides, the CDR3 is TGTGCCAGCAGTTTTTCAGAGACTGAAGCTTTCTTT. Its protein product is CASSFSETEAFF.

This clonotype occurred a few times. The chain is built from TRBV4-3 and TRBJ2-4, with TRBD2 matching 10 bases. V trimming: 2 bases; J trimming: 0 bases; junction bases outside the gene matches: 10. The germline CDR1 and CDR2 sequences are LGHNA and YSLEER. This CDR3 is built from 19 residues. Written as DNA, the CDR3 is TGCGCCAGCAGCCAAAATCTAGCGGGAGCCAACCGAGCCAAAAACATTCAGTACTTC. Protein product: CASSQNLAGANRAKNIQYF.

The J gene is TRBJ1-5, the V gene TRBV10-2, with 8 positions matching TRBD1. CDR3 length equals 17 residues. Germline V CDR1 and CDR2: WSHSY, SAAADI. The J segment lost 7 bases and the V segment lost 5 bases, leaving 16 bases of the junction unmatched. The CDR3, as DNA: TGCGCCAGCAGTTCCTCCGGTCCCGACAGGGGAAGACAGCCCCAGCATTTT. Its protein is CASSSSGPDRGRQPQHF.

The chain couples TRBV19 to TRBJ2-2; D is possibly TRBD2 (5 bases). The germline CDR1 and CDR2 sequences are LNHDA and SQIVND (reference sequence). The CDR3 contains 14 residues. V lost 5 bases to trimming and J lost 0 bases, with 7 bases between them. CDR3 residues: CASSDYPNTGELFF. The CDR3, as DNA: TGTGCCAGTAGTGACTATCCGAACACCGGGGAGCTGTTTTTT.

The chain couples TRBV20-1 to TRBJ2-5, with TRBD1 matching 9 bases. Germline V gene data show CDR1 as DFQATT and CDR2 as SNEGSKA (reference sequence). J gave up 4 bases and V 4 bases, and 1 base lay outside the gene matches. CDR3 length: 12 amino acids. CDR3 in DNA: TGCAGTGCTACGGGACAGGGAGAGACCCAGTACTTC. This gives the protein CSATGQGETQYF.

CDR3 bases: TGCAGCGCAACGGAGCGTTACACCGGGGAGCTGTTTTTT. Protein: CSATERYTGELFF. The V call is TRBV29-1, the J call TRBJ2-2; D unclear. The CDR3 is 13 amino acids. The germline CDR1 and CDR2 sequences are SQVTM and ANQGSEA. V gave up 7 bases and J gave up 3 bases, with 12 bases separating them.

This clonotype was observed a handful of times. CDR3 loop: CASSSPGTSGSSYNEQFF. In DNA, the CDR3 is TGTGCCAGCAGCTCACCTGGGACTAGCGGGAGCTCCTACAATGAGCAGTTCTTC. The rearrangement joins TRBV7-2 to TRBJ2-1, with TRBD2 identical over 14 bases. CDR1 and CDR2 from the germline V gene are SGHTA and FQGNSA. J gave up 0 bases and V 4 bases, and 5 bases lay outside the gene matches. This CDR3 is built from 18 residues.

This clonotype came up a few times. The V gene is TRBV11-2, the J gene TRBJ2-1; D gene ambiguous. Germline assignment: CDR1 SGHAT and CDR2 FQNNGV. Deletions cut 1 base from V and 3 bases from J, with 16 bases between. This CDR3 is built from 17 residues. The CDR3, as DNA: TGTGCCAGCAGCTTAGCTTTGCAGCACAAATTCTACAATGAGCAGTTCTTC. Its protein product is CASSLALQHKFYNEQFF.

This clonotype has ten or more counts. The rearrangement uses TRBV11-2 and TRBJ2-3; 7 bases line up with TRBD2. V lost 5 bases to trimming and J lost 0 bases; unmatched junction nucleotides: 8. In germline, CDR1 is SGHAT, CDR2 FQNNGV. This CDR3 spans 16 amino acids. CDR3 bases: TGTGCCAGCAGCCCCCCATGGGGGGGTAGCACAGATACGCAGTATTTT. Amino acid sequence: CASSPPWGGSTDTQYF.

This clonotype was picked up many times. This sequence joins TRBV7-2 and TRBJ2-5, with 7 positions matching TRBD2. Germline V lookup: CDR1 SGHTA, CDR2 FQGNSA. CDR3 length: 18 residues. V dropped 5 bases and J dropped 3; count of bases not matched to a gene: 18. CDR3 region: CASSRRRTSAVVKETQYF. The DNA for the CDR3 is TGTGCCAGCAGCCGTCGCCGAACTAGCGCGGTGGTTAAAGAGACCCAGTACTTC. Complete variable domain (other parts from reference TRBV7-2 and TRBJ2-5): GAGVSQSPSNKVTEKGKDVELRCDPISGHTALYWYRQSLGQGLEFLIYFQGNSAPDKSGLPSDRFSAERTGGSVSTLTIQRTQQEDSAVYLCASSRRRTSAVVKETQYFGPGTRLLVL.